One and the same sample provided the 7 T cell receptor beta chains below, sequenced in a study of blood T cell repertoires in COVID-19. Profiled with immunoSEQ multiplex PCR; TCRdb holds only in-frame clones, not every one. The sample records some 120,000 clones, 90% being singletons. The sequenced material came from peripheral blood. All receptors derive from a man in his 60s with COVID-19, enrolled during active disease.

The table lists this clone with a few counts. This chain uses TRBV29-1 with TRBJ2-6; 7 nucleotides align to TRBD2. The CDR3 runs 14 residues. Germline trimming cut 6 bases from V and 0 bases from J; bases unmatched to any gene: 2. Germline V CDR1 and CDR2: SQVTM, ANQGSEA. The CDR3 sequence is CSVGGTSGANVLTF. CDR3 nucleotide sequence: TGCAGCGTCGGGGGGACCTCTGGGGCCAACGTCCTGACTTTC.

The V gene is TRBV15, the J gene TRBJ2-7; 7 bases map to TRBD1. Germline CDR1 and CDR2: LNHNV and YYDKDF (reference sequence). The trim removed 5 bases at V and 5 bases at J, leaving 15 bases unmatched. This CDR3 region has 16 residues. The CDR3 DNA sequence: TGTGCCACCAGCGCCCCACACCAGGGGGAAACAAACGAGCAGTACTTC. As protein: CATSAPHQGETNEQYF.

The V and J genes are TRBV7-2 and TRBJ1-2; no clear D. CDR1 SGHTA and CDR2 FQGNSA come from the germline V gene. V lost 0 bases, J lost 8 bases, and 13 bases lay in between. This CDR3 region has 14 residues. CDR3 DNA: TGTGCCAGCAGCTTAGCGCGAAGAACTATGGGCTACACCTTC. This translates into CASSLARRTMGYTF. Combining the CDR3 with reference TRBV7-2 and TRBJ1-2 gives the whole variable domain GAGVSQSPSNKVTEKGKDVELRCDPISGHTALYWYRQSLGQGLEFLIYFQGNSAPDKSGLPSDRFSAERTGGSVSTLTIQRTQQEDSAVYLCASSLARRTMGYTFGSGTRLTVV.

The CDR3 loop reads CASSSQRDRGGEQYF. The DNA for the CDR3 is TGTGCCAGCAGCTCCCAGAGGGACAGGGGAGGTGAGCAGTACTTC. This chain uses TRBV9 with TRBJ2-7; 10 bases map to TRBD1. V was pared by 4 bases and J by 7 bases, with 11 bases of the junction left unmatched. The CDR3 has 15 residues. Germline CDR1 and CDR2: SGDLS and YYNGEE.

The CDR3 here is CASSVSGTGVYGYTF. CDR3 in DNA: TGCGCCAGCAGCGTTTCCGGGACAGGGGTCTATGGCTACACCTTC. This chain connects TRBV5-1 to TRBJ1-2; TRBD1 matches at 10 bases. The V gene's germline CDR1 is SGHRS and CDR2 YFSETQ. The CDR3 length is 15 residues. With 4 bases clipped from V and 4 bases from J, the junction kept 7 bases outside the gene matches.

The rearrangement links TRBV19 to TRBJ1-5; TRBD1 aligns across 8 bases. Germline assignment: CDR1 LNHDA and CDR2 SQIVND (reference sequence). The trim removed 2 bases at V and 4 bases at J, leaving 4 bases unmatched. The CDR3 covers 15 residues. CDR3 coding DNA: TGTGCCAGTAGTATACGACAGGGGTTGAATCAGCCCCAGCATTTT. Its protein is CASSIRQGLNQPQHF. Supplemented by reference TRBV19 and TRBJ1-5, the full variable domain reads DGGITQSPKYLFRKEGQNVTLSCEQNLNHDAMYWYRQDPGQGLRLIYYSQIVNDFQKGDIAEGYSVSREKKESFPLTVTSAQKNPTAFYLCASSIRQGLNQPQHFGDGTRLSIL.

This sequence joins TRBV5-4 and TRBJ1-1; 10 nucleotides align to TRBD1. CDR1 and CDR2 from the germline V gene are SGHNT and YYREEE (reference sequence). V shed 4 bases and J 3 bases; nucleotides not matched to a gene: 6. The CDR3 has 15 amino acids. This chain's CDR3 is CASSDGDRGYTEAFF. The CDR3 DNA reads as TGTGCCAGCAGCGACGGGGACAGGGGCTACACTGAAGCTTTCTTT.